Each of the 17 T cell receptor beta chains below was sequenced from the same sample in a study of PD-1 and CTLA-4 blockade in melanoma (dated by TCRdb to about 2021). Library preparation employed the immunoSEQ multiplex PCR assay. Held by TCRdb, this immuneACCESS table contains in-frame sequences only and omits some clones. Under half of the omission traces to an unresolved V gene where checked; the cause of the rest is unknown. The table for this sample lists around 11,000 clones; around 82% of them were counted only once. Clones ranked in the top ten supply around 32% of the sample. Sequenced material: CD8+ T cells from peripheral blood, taken from a patient given anti-PD-1 treatment. The source of these receptors is a human donor with melanoma.

V and J are TRBV11-2 and TRBJ1-1; TRBD1 agrees at 7 bases. CDR3 length equals 16 residues. J gave up 1 base and V 0 bases, and 5 bases lay outside the gene matches. Per the germline V gene, CDR1 is SGHAT and CDR2 is FQNNGV. The DNA of the CDR3 is TGTGCCAGCAGCTTAGATAAAGGGACAGCGAACACTGAAGCTTTCTTT. Protein product: CASSLDKGTANTEAFF.

The genes are TRBV5-4 and TRBJ1-2; D uncertain. CDR3 length equals 12 residues. Trimming cost V 5 bases and J 8 bases, with 13 bases left between them. Germline CDR1 and CDR2: SGHNT and YYREEE (reference sequence). The DNA for the CDR3 is TGTGCCAGCAGGCCCGGCGGCGGCGGCTACACCTTC. Translating it yields CASRPGGGGYTF. Supplemented by reference TRBV5-4 and TRBJ1-2, the full variable domain reads ETGVTQSPTHLIKTRGQQVTLRCSSQSGHNTVSWYQQALGQGPQFIFQYYREEENGRGNFPPRFSGLQFPNYSSELNVNALELDDSALYLCASRPGGGGYTFGSGTRLTVV.

This chain joins TRBV5-1 and TRBJ2-7; D gene ambiguous. The germline V gene encodes CDR1 SGHRS and CDR2 YFSETQ. V was clipped by 0 bases and J by 5 bases, with 6 bases between them. The CDR3 extends over 12 amino acids. Here the CDR3 DNA reads TGCGCCAGCAGCTTGGTGGGTAACGAGCAGTACTTC. It yields the protein CASSLVGNEQYF.

The chain is built from TRBV27 and TRBJ2-1, with D possibly TRBD2 on 6 matching bases. The V gene lost 10 bases and the J gene lost 9 bases, with 16 bases spanning the gap. Germline V gene data show CDR1 as MNHEY and CDR2 as SMNVEV (reference sequence). CDR3 length equals 12 residues. This chain's CDR3 is CATNTGGAEQFF. The CDR3 coding sequence is TGTGCCACCAACACCGGGGGTGCTGAGCAGTTCTTC.

V usage is TRBV6-5 and J usage is TRBJ2-2; D gene ambiguous. The CDR3 is made up of 13 amino acids. Per germline, CDR1 MNHEY and CDR2 SVGAGI. V shed 5 bases and J shed 0 bases, with 4 bases lying between them. As DNA, the CDR3 is TGTGCCAGCAGTCACCCGAACACCGGGGAGCTGTTTTTT. Protein sequence: CASSHPNTGELFF.

V usage is TRBV4-3 and J usage is TRBJ2-7; D is tentatively TRBD1 or TRBD2 (5 bases each). With 0 bases removed from V and 3 bases from J, the gap between germline ends came to 12 bases. CDR3 length equals 15 residues. Germline CDR1 LGHNA, CDR2 YSLEER. In DNA form, the CDR3 reads TGCGCCAGCAGCCAAGATAGGGACCGATTCTACGAGCAGTACTTC. As protein: CASSQDRDRFYEQYF.

The chain links TRBV5-5 to TRBJ2-3; no firm D call. Germline assignment: CDR1 SGHKS and CDR2 YYEKEE (reference sequence). V shed 1 base and J shed 5 bases, with 11 bases lying between them. This CDR3 has 14 amino acids. CDR3 in DNA: TGTGCCAGCAGCTTGTACGACTTGGGAGATACGCAGTATTTT. This encodes CASSLYDLGDTQYF.

J is TRBJ2-7 and V is TRBV10-3; 7 bases match TRBD2. Germline CDR1 is ENHRY and CDR2 is SYGVKD. Trimming removed 8 bases from V and 1 base from J; junction bases left unmatched: 11. The CDR3 has 15 amino acids. In DNA form, the CDR3 reads TGTGCCATCCACTCGGGAGGCGCTCCGTCCTACGAGCAGTACTTC. Protein product: CAIHSGGAPSYEQYF.

V usage is TRBV11-3 and J usage is TRBJ2-1; D may be TRBD1 or TRBD2 (5 bases each). V lost 5 bases, J lost 5 bases, and 13 bases lay in between. The CDR3 consists of 14 residues. Germline loops: CDR1 SGHNT, CDR2 YENEEA. CDR3 DNA: TGTGCCAGCAGCCTCCGGGACGGCAACAATGAGCAGTTCTTC. Protein: CASSLRDGNNEQFF.

This clone has just one count. The V gene is TRBV11-2, the J gene TRBJ2-1, with 12 bases aligning to TRBD2. V was pared by 1 base and J by 7 bases, with 8 bases of the junction left unmatched. This CDR3 is built from 17 residues. Germline V gene data show CDR1 as SGHAT and CDR2 as FQNNGV. Here the CDR3 reads CASSLGASGRERNEQFF. The CDR3 DNA is TGTGCCAGCAGCTTAGGGGCTAGCGGGAGGGAAAGGAATGAGCAGTTCTTC.

The chain joins TRBV12-3 or TRBV12-4 to TRBJ1-5; D not certain. CDR3 length: 13 residues. The V gene lost 7 bases and the J gene lost 4 bases, with 11 bases spanning the gap. The CDR3, as DNA: TGTGCCAGCACTGGACGGTTGAATCAGCCCCAGCATTTT. This codes for CASTGRLNQPQHF.

This clone occurred a few times. DNA for the CDR3: TGTGCCAGCAGCTTAGATTCTGGGACAGACAAAGGCTACACCTTC. Translation: CASSLDSGTDKGYTF. The chain combines TRBV7-9 with TRBJ1-2; 7 bases are shared with TRBD1. Germline V gene data show CDR1 as SEHNR and CDR2 as FQNEAQ (reference sequence). CDR3 length equals 15 residues. J gave up 8 bases and V 1 base, and 10 bases lay outside the gene matches. Together with reference TRBV7-9 and TRBJ1-2, the CDR3 gives the full variable domain: DTGVSQNPRHKITKRGQNVTFRCDPISEHNRLYWYRQTLGQGPEFLTYFQNEAQLEKSRLLSDRFSAERPKGSFSTLEIQRTEQGDSAMYLCASSLDSGTDKGYTFGSGTRLTVV.

The V call is TRBV7-8, the J call TRBJ1-6; D is undetermined. The germline V gene encodes CDR1 SGHVS and CDR2 FQNEAQ. Trimming left V 5 bases short and J 0 bases short, with 11 bases between. The CDR3 has 16 amino acids. The CDR3 here is CASSRTGSSYNSPLHF. CDR3 nucleotide sequence: TGTGCCAGCAGCAGGACTGGGAGCTCCTATAATTCACCCCTCCACTTT. Based on the CDR3 plus reference TRBV7-8 and TRBJ1-6, the full variable domain is GAGVSQSPRYKVAKRGQDVALRCDPISGHVSLFWYQQALGQGPEFLTYFQNEAQLDKSGLPSDRFFAERPEGSVSTLKIQRTQQEDSAVYLCASSRTGSSYNSPLHFGNGTRLTVT.

The chain combines TRBV6-5 with TRBJ1-2; the match to TRBD1 covers 7 bases. V dropped 6 bases and J dropped 5; count of bases not matched to a gene: 6. The CDR3 is 13 amino acids. CDR1 and CDR2 from the germline V gene are MNHEY and SVGAGI. The CDR3: CASSPGGLYGYTF. The DNA for the CDR3 is TGTGCCAGCAGCCCAGGGGGTTTATATGGCTACACCTTC.

The chain links TRBV11-3 to TRBJ2-7; 11 bases match TRBD1. V was clipped by 2 bases and J by 5 bases; unmatched bases: 8. The CDR3 contains 16 residues. Germline V gene sequence: CDR1 SGHNT, CDR2 YENEEA. DNA for the CDR3: TGTGCCAGCAGCTTAAAAGTTGGACAGGGGGCTCACGAGCAGTACTTC. Amino acid sequence: CASSLKVGQGAHEQYF. Together with reference TRBV11-3 and TRBJ2-7, the CDR3 gives the full variable domain: EAGVVQSPRYKIIEKKQPVAFWCNPISGHNTLYWYLQNLGQGPELLIRYENEEAVDDSQLPKDRFSAERLKGVDSTLKIQPAELGDSAVYLCASSLKVGQGAHEQYFGPGTRLTVT.

Relative to its sample, this clone is large. V is TRBV14 and J is TRBJ2-7; 10 bases align to TRBD1. This CDR3 has 13 residues. V was pared by 3 bases and J by 9 bases, with 5 bases of the junction left unmatched. Germline assignment: CDR1 SGHDN and CDR2 FVKESK. CDR3 in amino acids: CASSQTGGAGQYF. The CDR3 DNA is TGTGCCAGCAGCCAGACAGGGGGCGCCGGGCAGTACTTC.

The V call is TRBV27, the J call TRBJ1-4; D possibly corresponds to TRBD1 (6 bases). Germline CDR1 MNHEY, CDR2 SMNVEV (reference sequence). The length of the CDR3 is 15 residues. V dropped 1 base and J dropped 5 bases, with 11 bases sitting between them. CDR3 in amino acids: CASSLWGQLNEKLFF. The CDR3 DNA sequence: TGTGCCAGCAGTTTATGGGGGCAGCTCAATGAAAAACTGTTTTTT.